This passage covers 26 T cell receptor beta chains from one sample sequenced in a study of blood T cells in healthy people across ages. A second PCR of roughly 7 to 11 cycles used a sample-barcoded 5' primer and a J-beta primer mix. TCRdb independently ran MiXCR on the 5' RACE reads; one entry per CDR3 protein. The table includes roughly 680,000 distinct CDR3 sequences, about 51% detected once. The sample consisted of blood. These TCRs come from a woman of 80 years or more in good health.

The V call is TRBV20-1, the J call TRBJ1-5; D gene uncertain. Germline CDR1 and CDR2: DFQATT and SNEGSKA (reference sequence). The CDR3 is made up of 13 amino acids. The V end was cut by 2 bases, the J end by 0 bases, with 5 bases between. The CDR3, as DNA: TGCAGTGCTAGACGGAATAGCAATCAGCCCCAGCATTTT. Residues: CSARRNSNQPQHF.

J is TRBJ2-7 and V is TRBV5-5, with TRBD2 matching over 10 bases. Germline loops: CDR1 SGHKS, CDR2 YYEKEE (reference sequence). There are 16 residues in the CDR3. The V segment lost 3 bases and the J segment 7 bases; nucleotides outside the gene matches: 13. The CDR3 loop reads CASSWQPGLAYNEQYF. In nucleotides, the CDR3 is TGTGCCAGCAGCTGGCAACCGGGACTAGCGTACAATGAGCAGTACTTC.

This clonotype has only one observation. The rearrangement uses TRBV12-3 or TRBV12-4 and TRBJ2-3, with TRBD2 identical over 10 bases. V dropped 3 bases and J dropped 5; count of bases not matched to a gene: 8. This CDR3 is built from 16 residues. CDR3 protein: CASSFAASGGRDTQYF. CDR3 nucleotide sequence: TGTGCCAGCAGTTTCGCGGCTAGCGGGGGCAGAGATACGCAGTATTTT.

This clonotype was recorded a few times. The chain recombines TRBV11-2 with TRBJ2-3; the match to TRBD2 covers 10 bases. Germline V gives CDR1 SGHAT, CDR2 FQNNGV. This CDR3 is 19 amino acids long. The junction had 14 bases not matched to a gene; V was cut back by 4 bases and J by 1 base. CDR3 protein: CASSSPLAGVLVGTDTQYF. The CDR3 region has the DNA TGTGCCAGCAGCTCCCCTCTAGCGGGAGTGTTGGTCGGCACAGATACGCAGTATTTT. The full variable domain, rest sourced from reference TRBV11-2 and TRBJ2-3, is EAGVAQSPRYKIIEKRQSVAFWCNPISGHATLYWYQQILGQGPKLLIQFQNNGVVDDSQLPKDRFSAERLKGVDSTLKIQPAKLEDSAVYLCASSSPLAGVLVGTDTQYFGPGTRLTVL.

In this sample, this clonotype turned up a few times. A clone one base away is much larger, so this may be a read error. The chain carries TRBV11-2 and TRBJ2-6; D is unresolved. V lost 6 bases and J lost 0, with 9 bases in between. Germline assignment: CDR1 SGHAT and CDR2 FQNNGV. CDR3 length: 15 residues. The DNA of the CDR3 is TGTGCCAGCAGAACCGGTGTCTCTGGGGCCAACGTCCTGACTTTC. It translates to CASRTGVSGANVLTF.

V usage is TRBV6-6 and J usage is TRBJ1-4; a weak D match, TRBD1 (6 bases). The CDR3 is made up of 15 amino acids. V lost 5 bases and J lost 2, with 12 bases in between. Germline V gene lookup returns CDR1 MNHNY and CDR2 SVGAGI (reference sequence). CDR3 nucleotide sequence: TGTGCCAGCAGTCTCACAGGGTTCACTAATGAAAAACTGTTTTTT. Protein sequence: CASSLTGFTNEKLFF.

The J gene is TRBJ1-2, the V gene TRBV4-1, with 8 bases aligning to TRBD1. The germline gives CDR1 MGHRA, CDR2 YSYEKL. Trimming cost V 1 base and J 5 bases; bases outside gene matches: 6. The length of the CDR3 is 15 residues. CDR3 in amino acids: CASSQAGTGSYGYTF. CDR3 nucleotides: TGCGCCAGCAGCCAAGCCGGGACAGGTAGTTATGGCTACACCTTC.

This chain links TRBV12-3 or TRBV12-4 with TRBJ1-5; TRBD1 is a possible D gene (6 bases). There are 16 residues in the CDR3. Trimming left V 8 bases short and J 2 bases short, with 19 bases between. The CDR3 DNA sequence: TGTGCCAGCGGCCTGGGAGGGGGTTCCGGCAATCAGCCCCAGCATTTT. Amino acids: CASGLGGGSGNQPQHF.

A note on this clonotype: One base away lies a much larger clone, so this may be a sequencing read error. The chain joins TRBV3-1 to TRBJ1-1; D ambiguous. Trimming shortened V by 3 bases and J by 4 bases, and 6 bases separated the two germline ends. This CDR3 contains 12 residues. CDR1 LGHDT and CDR2 YNNKEL come from the germline V gene (reference sequence). CDR3 nucleotides: TGTGCCAGCAGCCAGGGGATCACTGAAGCTTTCTTT. Protein: CASSQGITEAFF.

This clonotype has a count of ten or more. CDR3 amino acids: CASSFGTVYGYTF. In nucleotides, the CDR3 is TGCGCCAGCAGCTTCGGGACAGTCTATGGCTACACCTTC. V gene TRBV5-1 combines with J gene TRBJ1-2, with 7 bases identical to TRBD1. Germline V CDR1 and CDR2: SGHRS, YFSETQ. The V gene end was trimmed by 2 bases and the J gene end by 4 bases; junction bases not matched to a gene: 2. The length of the CDR3 is 13 residues.

This clonotype was seen repeatedly, ten times or more. This chain connects TRBV6-6 to TRBJ2-1; 7 positions match TRBD1. This CDR3 has 13 amino acids. With V trimmed by 8 bases and J by 4 bases, 5 bases remained unmatched. The germline gives CDR1 MNHNY, CDR2 SVGAGI (reference sequence). This CDR3 reads CASGTDLYNEQFF. In DNA form, the CDR3 reads TGTGCCAGCGGGACAGACCTTTACAATGAGCAGTTCTTC.

In this sample, this clonotype turned up many times. The J gene is TRBJ2-1, the V gene TRBV7-3; D gene unclear. V lost 7 bases to trimming and J lost 4 bases, with 20 bases between them. Germline-derived CDR1 and CDR2 are SGHTA and FQGTGA. This CDR3 has 16 residues. The CDR3 sequence: CASTLEPRNGYNEQFF. The CDR3 nucleotides are TGTGCCAGCACCCTCGAGCCGCGGAATGGGTACAATGAGCAGTTCTTC.

This clonotype was seen many times. This chain links TRBV3-1 with TRBJ2-1; no reliable D call. The V gene's germline CDR1 is LGHDT and CDR2 YNNKEL (reference sequence). The V end lost 6 bases, the J end lost 5 bases, and 5 bases lay between the germline ends. This CDR3 spans 11 amino acids. The CDR3 coding sequence is TGTGCCAGCAGTCTGAACAATGAGCAGTTCTTC. Amino acid sequence: CASSLNNEQFF.

The CDR3 region is CASSYSARGGPSTDTQYF. The DNA for the CDR3 is TGTGCCAGCAGTTACTCTGCCCGGGGCGGCCCTAGCACAGATACGCAGTATTTT. The V gene is TRBV6-5, the J gene TRBJ2-3; D tentatively reads TRBD1 or TRBD2 (5 bases each). Germline-derived CDR1 and CDR2 are MNHEY and SVGAGI. Trimming removed 0 bases from V and 0 bases from J, with 16 bases in between. The CDR3 length is 18 residues.

This clonotype was seen ten or more times. The chain uses TRBV12-3 or TRBV12-4 and TRBJ2-5, with D unclear. The V gene lost 6 bases and the J gene lost 5 bases, with 13 bases spanning the gap. The CDR3 is made up of 13 amino acids. For the CDR3, the DNA is TGTGCCAGCAGGCGTAGTTCCCGCGAGACCCAGTACTTC. Its protein is CASRRSSRETQYF.

This clonotype was detected only a few times. The CDR3 reads CASSQRNSDTQYF. In nucleotides, the CDR3 is TGTGCCAGCAGCCAGCGGAACTCAGATACGCAGTATTTT. V is TRBV7-2 and J is TRBJ2-3; a weak D match, TRBD2 (5 bases). The CDR3 is 13 amino acids. Per the germline V gene, CDR1 is SGHTA and CDR2 is FQGNSA. The V and J ends lost 5 bases and 4 bases respectively, with 10 bases between them.

The V call is TRBV6-6, the J call TRBJ2-2; maybe TRBD2 (6 bases). CDR1 MNHNY and CDR2 SVGAGI come from the germline V gene (reference sequence). V shed 6 bases and J shed 7 bases, with 21 bases lying between them. CDR3 length: 16 residues. CDR3 in amino acids: CASRGLRGTAGGELFF. CDR3 bases: TGTGCCAGCAGGGGTCTTCGGGGGACCGCCGGCGGGGAGCTGTTTTTT.

A remark on this clonotype: The junction departs from germline at one end; a sequencing error may be responsible. The chain uses TRBV24-1 and TRBJ2-1; no reliable D call. This CDR3 spans 14 amino acids. From germline, CDR1 is KGHDR and CDR2 SFDVKD. Written as DNA, the CDR3 is TGTGCCACCAGCGATTTATCATCAGCCAATGAGCAGTTCTTC. Its protein is CATSDLSSANEQFF.

This clonotype was picked up many times. The V call is TRBV6-5, the J call TRBJ2-2; TRBD1 matches 9 bases. The germline gives CDR1 MNHEY, CDR2 SVGAGI. The CDR3 is 18 amino acids. The J segment lost 1 base and the V segment lost 1 base, leaving 7 bases of the junction unmatched. CDR3 in amino acids: CASSYYRRTGENTGELFF. The CDR3 DNA reads TGTGCCAGCAGTTACTACCGGCGGACAGGGGAGAACACCGGGGAGCTGTTTTTT.

The chain employs TRBV28 and TRBJ2-4; D gene unclear. The J call may be faulty, since TRBJ2-7 better matches the DNA end. This CDR3 is 14 amino acids long. From germline, CDR1 is MDHEN and CDR2 SYDVKM. The CDR3 DNA reads as TGTGCCAGCAGTTTAGGTTGGATCACCTTCGAGCAGTACTTC. Its translation is CASSLGWITFEQYF.

V and J are TRBV3-1 and TRBJ1-1; no clear D. The V end lost 4 bases, the J end lost 4 bases, and 7 bases lay between the germline ends. This CDR3 comprises 12 residues. Germline CDR1 is LGHDT and CDR2 is YNNKEL (reference sequence). CDR3 coding DNA: TGTGCCAGCAGCCGACACTTCACTGAAGCTTTCTTT. As protein: CASSRHFTEAFF.

This clonotype has a count of ten or more. The genes are TRBV27 and TRBJ2-5; D not resolved. CDR1 is MNHEY, CDR2 SMNVEV, per germline (reference sequence). The CDR3 contains 13 residues. V lost 5 bases to trimming and J lost 2 bases, with 9 bases between them. The chain's CDR3 is CASSRPGQETQYF. The CDR3 DNA reads TGTGCCAGCAGTAGGCCCGGTCAAGAGACCCAGTACTTC.

This chain uses TRBV3-1 with TRBJ2-7; 7 nucleotides align to TRBD1. The DNA end is more similar to TRBJ2-5, so the J call may be wrong. Germline CDR1 is LGHDT and CDR2 is YNNKEL (reference sequence). This CDR3 contains 13 residues. The CDR3 sequence: CASSQTGRETQYF. CDR3 nucleotide sequence: TGTGCCAGCAGCCAGACAGGGCGAGAGACCCAGTACTTC.

The rearrangement uses TRBV20-1 and TRBJ2-4, with TRBD1 matching over 7 bases. The DNA end is a closer match to TRBJ2-7, so the J assignment may be wrong. The CDR3 is 13 amino acids. Germline CDR1 reads DFQATT; CDR2 reads SNEGSKA (reference sequence). The CDR3 loop reads CSFRGGGSYEQYF. CDR3 nucleotides: TGCAGTTTTCGAGGGGGCGGTTCGTACGAGCAGTACTTC.

With respect to this clonotype: This sequence may be a read error, since a much larger clone differs from it by one base. The chain couples TRBV29-1 to TRBJ2-7, with D possibly being TRBD1 (5 bases). V lost 4 bases to trimming and J lost 2 bases, with 12 bases between them. The germline gives CDR1 SQVTM, CDR2 ANQGSEA. This CDR3 contains 13 residues. DNA of the CDR3: TGCAGCGTTGCCATGACAGATCCCTACGAGCAGTACTTC. Translating it yields CSVAMTDPYEQYF.

The V gene is TRBV28, the J gene TRBJ2-7; D is undetermined. V was shortened by 5 bases and J by 4 bases, with 12 bases between the two germline ends. The CDR3 is 13 amino acids. Per the germline V gene, CDR1 is MDHEN and CDR2 is SYDVKM. The CDR3 spells CASSVSLGYEQYF. The CDR3 region has the DNA TGTGCCAGCAGTGTAAGCCTGGGGTACGAGCAGTACTTC.